The sequence of this T cell receptor beta chain was determined in a study of T cells in Graves' hyperthyroidism and ophthalmopathy. This clonotype was detected many times. From RNA transcripts, TCR beta CDR3 regions were amplified. TCR CDR3 regions were first amplified by RT-PCR with HTBI primers. TCRdb redid the calling of the multiplex PCR reads with MiXCR, one entry per CDR3 protein. This sample has approximately 700,000 distinct CDR3 sequences, with about 45% found just once. V was cut by 1 base and J by 4 bases, with 7 bases left in between. In germline, CDR1 is SGHVS, CDR2 FQNEAQ. The CDR3 sequence is 14 residues long.

V gene TRBV7-8 combines with J gene TRBJ1-4; D unresolved. The sample comprised peripheral blood or thyroid tissue (not recorded which). The sequence derives from an adult man with Graves' disease, either hyperthyroidism or ophthalmopathy (not recorded which). DNA for the CDR3: TGTGCCAGCAGCTTAGGGCGGCATAATGAAAAACTGTTTTTT. This sequence encodes CASSLGRHNEKLFF.